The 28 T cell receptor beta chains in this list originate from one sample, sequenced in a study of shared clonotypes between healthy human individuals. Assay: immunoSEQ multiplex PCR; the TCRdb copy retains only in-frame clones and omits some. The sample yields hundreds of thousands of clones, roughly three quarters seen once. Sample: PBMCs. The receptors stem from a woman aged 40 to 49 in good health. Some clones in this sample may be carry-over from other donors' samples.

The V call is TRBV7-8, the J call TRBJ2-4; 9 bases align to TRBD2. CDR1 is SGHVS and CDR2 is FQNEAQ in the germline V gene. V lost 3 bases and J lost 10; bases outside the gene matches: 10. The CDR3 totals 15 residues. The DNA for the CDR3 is TGTGCCAGCAGCTTGGGGCGGGAGGGCCGCTGGATTCAGTACTTC. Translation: CASSLGREGRWIQYF.

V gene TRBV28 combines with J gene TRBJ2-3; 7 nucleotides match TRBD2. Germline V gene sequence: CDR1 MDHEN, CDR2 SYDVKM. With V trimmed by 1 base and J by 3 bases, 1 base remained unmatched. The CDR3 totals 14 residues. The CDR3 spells CASSLSRETDTQYF. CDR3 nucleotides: TGTGCCAGCAGTTTATCGCGGGAGACAGATACGCAGTATTTT.

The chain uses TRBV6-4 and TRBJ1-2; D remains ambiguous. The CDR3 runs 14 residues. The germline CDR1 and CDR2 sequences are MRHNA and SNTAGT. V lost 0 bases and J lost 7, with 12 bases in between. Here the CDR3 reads CASSDSSSDVGYTF. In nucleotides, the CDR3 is TGTGCCAGCAGTGACTCGTCCTCGGATGTTGGCTACACCTTC.

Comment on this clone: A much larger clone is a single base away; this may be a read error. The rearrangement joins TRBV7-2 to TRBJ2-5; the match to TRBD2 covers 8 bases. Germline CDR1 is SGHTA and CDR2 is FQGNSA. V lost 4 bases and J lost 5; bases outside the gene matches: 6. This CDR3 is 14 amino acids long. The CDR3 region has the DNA TGTGCCAGCAGCTCAGCGGGAGTCTGGGAGACCCAGTACTTC. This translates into CASSSAGVWETQYF.

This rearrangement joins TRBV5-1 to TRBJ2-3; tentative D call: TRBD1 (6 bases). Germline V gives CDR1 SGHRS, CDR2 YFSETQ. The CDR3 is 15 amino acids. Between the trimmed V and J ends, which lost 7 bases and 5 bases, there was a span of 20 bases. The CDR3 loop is CASRPLGGRQDTQYF. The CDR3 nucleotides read TGCGCCAGCCGACCGCTAGGGGGTCGACAAGATACGCAGTATTTT.

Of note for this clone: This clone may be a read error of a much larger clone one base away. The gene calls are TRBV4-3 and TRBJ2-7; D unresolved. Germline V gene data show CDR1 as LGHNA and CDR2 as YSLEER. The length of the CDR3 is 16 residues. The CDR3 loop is CASSQEWLGINYEQHF. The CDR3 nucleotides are TGCGCCAGCAGCCAAGAGTGGCTAGGAATTAACTACGAGCAGCACTTC.

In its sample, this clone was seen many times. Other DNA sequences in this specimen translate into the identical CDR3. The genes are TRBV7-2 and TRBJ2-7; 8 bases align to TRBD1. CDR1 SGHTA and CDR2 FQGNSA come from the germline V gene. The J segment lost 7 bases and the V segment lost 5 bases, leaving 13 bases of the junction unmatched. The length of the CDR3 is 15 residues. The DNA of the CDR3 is TGTGCCAGCAGCGCACAGACAGGGGTAACGAGGGAGCAGTACTTC. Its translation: CASSAQTGVTREQYF. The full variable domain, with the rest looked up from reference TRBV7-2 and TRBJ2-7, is GAGVSQSPSNKVTEKGKDVELRCDPISGHTALYWYRQSLGQGLEFLIYFQGNSAPDKSGLPSDRFSAERTGGSVSTLTIQRTQQEDSAVYLCASSAQTGVTREQYFGPGTRLTVT.

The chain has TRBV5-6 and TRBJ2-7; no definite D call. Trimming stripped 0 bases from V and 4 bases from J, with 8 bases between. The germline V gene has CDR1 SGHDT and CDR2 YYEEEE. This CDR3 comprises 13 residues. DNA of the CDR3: TGTGCCAGCAGCTTGGTCGGGTTTTACGAGCAGTACTTC. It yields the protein CASSLVGFYEQYF. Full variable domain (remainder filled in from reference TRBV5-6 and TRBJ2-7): DAGVTQSPTHLIKTRGQQVTLRCSPKSGHDTVSWYQQALGQGPQFIFQYYEEEERQRGNFPDRFSGHQFPNYSSELNVNALLLGDSALYLCASSLVGFYEQYFGPGTRLTVT.

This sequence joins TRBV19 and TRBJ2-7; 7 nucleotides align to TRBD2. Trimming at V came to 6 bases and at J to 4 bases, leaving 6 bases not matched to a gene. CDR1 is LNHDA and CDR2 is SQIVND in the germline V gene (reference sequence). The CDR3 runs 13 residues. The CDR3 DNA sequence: TGTGCCAGTAGCACCTCGGGGGGATACGAGCAGTACTTC. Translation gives CASSTSGGYEQYF.

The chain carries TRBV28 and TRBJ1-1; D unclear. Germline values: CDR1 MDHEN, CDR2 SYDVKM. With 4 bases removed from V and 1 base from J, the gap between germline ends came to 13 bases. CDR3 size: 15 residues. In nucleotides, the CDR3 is TGTGCCAGCAGTTCCCCACCAACACAGAACACTGAAGCTTTCTTT. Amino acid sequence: CASSSPPTQNTEAFF.

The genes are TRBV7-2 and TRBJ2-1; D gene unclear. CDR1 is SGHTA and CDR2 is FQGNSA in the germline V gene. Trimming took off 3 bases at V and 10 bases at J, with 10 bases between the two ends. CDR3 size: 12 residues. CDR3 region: CASSLSGREQFF. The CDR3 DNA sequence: TGTGCCAGCAGCTTGTCAGGCAGAGAGCAGTTCTTC.

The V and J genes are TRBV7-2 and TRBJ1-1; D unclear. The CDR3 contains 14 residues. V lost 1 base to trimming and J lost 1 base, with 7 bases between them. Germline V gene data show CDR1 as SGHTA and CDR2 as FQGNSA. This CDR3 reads CASSLEFGNTEAFF. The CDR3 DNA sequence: TGTGCCAGCAGCTTAGAGTTCGGGAACACTGAAGCTTTCTTT.

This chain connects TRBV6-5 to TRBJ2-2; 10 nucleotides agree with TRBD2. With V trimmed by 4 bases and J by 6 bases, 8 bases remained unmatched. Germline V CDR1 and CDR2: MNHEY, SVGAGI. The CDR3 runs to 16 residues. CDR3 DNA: TGTGCCAGCAGTTCTAAAAGCGGGAGGGTTTCCGGGGAGCTGTTTTTT. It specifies CASSSKSGRVSGELFF.

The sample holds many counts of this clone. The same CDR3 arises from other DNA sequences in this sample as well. The CDR3 loop reads CASSFDGNYGYTF. In DNA form, the CDR3 reads TGCGCCAGCAGCTTTGACGGTAACTATGGCTACACCTTC. The chain has TRBV5-1 and TRBJ1-2; D is undetermined. Germline CDR1 is SGHRS and CDR2 is YFSETQ. The CDR3 is 13 residues long. The V end lost 2 bases, the J end lost 1 base, and 6 bases lay between the germline ends.

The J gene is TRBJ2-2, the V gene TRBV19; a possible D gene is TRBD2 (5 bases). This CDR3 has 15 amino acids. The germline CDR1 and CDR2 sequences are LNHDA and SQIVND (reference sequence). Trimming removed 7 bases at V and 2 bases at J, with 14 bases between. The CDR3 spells CASTKRTSNTGELFF. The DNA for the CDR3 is TGTGCCAGTACCAAAAGGACTTCTAACACCGGGGAGCTGTTTTTT.

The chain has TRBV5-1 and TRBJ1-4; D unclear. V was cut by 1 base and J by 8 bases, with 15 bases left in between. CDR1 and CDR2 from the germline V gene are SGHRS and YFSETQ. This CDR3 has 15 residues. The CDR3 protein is CASSLSGEGREKLFF. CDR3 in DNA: TGCGCCAGCAGCTTGTCGGGTGAGGGTAGAGAAAAACTGTTTTTT.

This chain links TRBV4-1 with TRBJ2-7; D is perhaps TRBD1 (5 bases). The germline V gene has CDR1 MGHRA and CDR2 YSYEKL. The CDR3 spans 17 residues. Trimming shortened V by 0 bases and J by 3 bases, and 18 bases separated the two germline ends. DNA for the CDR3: TGCGCCAGCAGCCAAGAGGCTAGGGGATGGGTTTTCTACGAGCAGTACTTC. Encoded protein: CASSQEARGWVFYEQYF.

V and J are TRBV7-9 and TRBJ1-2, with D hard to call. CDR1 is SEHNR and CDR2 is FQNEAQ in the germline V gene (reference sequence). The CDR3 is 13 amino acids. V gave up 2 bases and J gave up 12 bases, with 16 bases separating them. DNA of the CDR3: TGTGCCAGCAGCTTATTGGTGGGCATCCTCAACACCTTC. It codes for CASSLLVGILNTF.

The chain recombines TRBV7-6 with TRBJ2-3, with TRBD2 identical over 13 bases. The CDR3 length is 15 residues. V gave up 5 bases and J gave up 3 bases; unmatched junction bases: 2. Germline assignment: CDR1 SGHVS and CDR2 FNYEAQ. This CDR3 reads CASSPTSGRTDTQYF. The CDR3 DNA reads TGTGCCAGCAGCCCGACTAGCGGGAGGACAGATACGCAGTATTTT.

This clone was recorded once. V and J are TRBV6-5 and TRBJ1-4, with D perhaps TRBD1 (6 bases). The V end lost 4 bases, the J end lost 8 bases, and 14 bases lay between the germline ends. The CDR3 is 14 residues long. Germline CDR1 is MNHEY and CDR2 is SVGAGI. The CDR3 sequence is CASSFTGFGEKLFF. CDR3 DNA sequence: TGTGCCAGCAGTTTCACAGGGTTTGGGGAAAAACTGTTTTTT.

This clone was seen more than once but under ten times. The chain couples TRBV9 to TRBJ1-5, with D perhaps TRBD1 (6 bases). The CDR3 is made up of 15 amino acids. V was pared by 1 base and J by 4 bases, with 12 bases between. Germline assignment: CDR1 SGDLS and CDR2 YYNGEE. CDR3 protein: CASSVSAGANQPQHF. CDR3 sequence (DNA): TGTGCCAGCAGCGTATCTGCGGGGGCAAATCAGCCCCAGCATTTT.

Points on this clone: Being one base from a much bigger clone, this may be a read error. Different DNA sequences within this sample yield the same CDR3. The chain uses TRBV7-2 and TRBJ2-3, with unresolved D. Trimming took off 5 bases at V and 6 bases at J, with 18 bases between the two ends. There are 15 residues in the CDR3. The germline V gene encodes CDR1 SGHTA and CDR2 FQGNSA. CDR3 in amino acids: CASSLSRVGPDTQYF. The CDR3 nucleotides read TGTGCCAGCAGCCTGAGTCGCGTGGGCCCCGATACGCAGTATTTT.

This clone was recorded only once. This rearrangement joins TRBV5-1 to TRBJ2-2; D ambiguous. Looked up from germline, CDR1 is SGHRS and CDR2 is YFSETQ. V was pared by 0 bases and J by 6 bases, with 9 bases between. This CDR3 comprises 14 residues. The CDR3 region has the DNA TGCGCCAGCAGCTTGGATTTCAGCCCCGGGGAGCTGTTTTTT. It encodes CASSLDFSPGELFF.

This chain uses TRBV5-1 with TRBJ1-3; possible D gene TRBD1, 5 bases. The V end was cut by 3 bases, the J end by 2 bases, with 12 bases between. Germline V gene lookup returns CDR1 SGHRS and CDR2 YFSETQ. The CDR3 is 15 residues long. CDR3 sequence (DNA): TGCGCCAGCAGCTGGGGGACTCAGCCTGGAAACACCATATATTTT. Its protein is CASSWGTQPGNTIYF.

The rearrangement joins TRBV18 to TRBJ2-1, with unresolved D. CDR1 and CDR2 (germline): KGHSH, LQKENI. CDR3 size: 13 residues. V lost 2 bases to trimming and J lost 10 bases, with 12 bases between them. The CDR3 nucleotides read TGTGCCAGCTCACCAAGCGCGGTCGACGAGCAGTTCTTC. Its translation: CASSPSAVDEQFF.

The CDR3 is CASSFYGGNTDTQYF. The CDR3 region has the DNA TGTGCCAGCAGCTTTTATGGGGGAAACACAGATACGCAGTATTTT. This sequence joins TRBV5-6 and TRBJ2-3; D may be TRBD1 or TRBD2 (5 bases each). The V gene's germline CDR1 is SGHDT and CDR2 YYEEEE. The CDR3 runs to 15 residues. Trimming removed 2 bases at V and 2 bases at J, with 12 bases between.

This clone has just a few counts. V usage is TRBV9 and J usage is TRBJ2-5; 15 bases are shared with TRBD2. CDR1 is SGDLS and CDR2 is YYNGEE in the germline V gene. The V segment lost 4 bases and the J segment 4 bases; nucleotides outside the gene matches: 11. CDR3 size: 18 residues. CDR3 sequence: CASSPGLAGGLGRETQYF. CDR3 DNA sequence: TGTGCCAGCAGCCCCGGACTAGCGGGAGGGCTCGGGAGAGAGACCCAGTACTTC. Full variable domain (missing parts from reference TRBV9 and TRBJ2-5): DSGVTQTPKHLITATGQRVTLRCSPRSGDLSVYWYQQSLDQGLQFLIQYYNGEERAKGNILERFSAQQFPDLHSELNLSSLELGDSALYFCASSPGLAGGLGRETQYFGPGTRLLVL.

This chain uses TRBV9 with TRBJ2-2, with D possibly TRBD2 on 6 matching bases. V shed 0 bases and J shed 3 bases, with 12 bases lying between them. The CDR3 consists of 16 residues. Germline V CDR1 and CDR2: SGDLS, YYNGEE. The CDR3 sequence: CASSVGEGGDTGELFF. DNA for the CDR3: TGTGCCAGCAGCGTAGGTGAGGGAGGAGACACCGGGGAGCTGTTTTTT. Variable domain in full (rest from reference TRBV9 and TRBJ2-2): DSGVTQTPKHLITATGQRVTLRCSPRSGDLSVYWYQQSLDQGLQFLIQYYNGEERAKGNILERFSAQQFPDLHSELNLSSLELGDSALYFCASSVGEGGDTGELFFGEGSRLTVL.